A selection of T cell receptor beta chains follows, all from one sample in a study of beta chain features in type 1 diabetes. Assay used: immunoSEQ multiplex PCR; TCRdb lists only in-frame clones, some missing. The table records about 740,000 clones, under 15% of them present only once. Specimen: naive CD4+ T cells from blood. The origin of the receptors is a man younger than 30 with type 1 diabetes. Each CDR3 is given with its conserved first and last residue. A D gene is named only where the DNA matches it firmly. Part of the rows lack a size; the others show once, few, many or a class for expanded clones.

D,size,J,V,DNA,CDR3
TRBD2,few,TRBJ2-1,TRBV7-9,TGTGCCAGCAGCCCCGTAGGTACTAGCGGGATTTACAATGAGCAGTTCTTC,CASSPVGTSGIYNEQFF
TRBD1,few,TRBJ2-7,TRBV7-8,TGTGCCAGCAGCCTCGGGACAGCTCAATACGAGCAGTACTTC,CASSLGTAQYEQYF
.,few,TRBJ2-3,TRBV13,TGTGCCAGCAGGGTGGGCGGAGATACGCAGTATTTT,CASRVGGDTQYF
TRBD1,few,TRBJ1-5,TRBV4-1,TGCGCCAGCAGCCAAGGGGACAGGGGCCTCGGTAGCCAGCATTTT,CASSQGDRGLGSQHF
.,few,TRBJ1-1,TRBV2,TGTGCCAGCAGGCCCAGACTGGGGGAGAACACTGAAGCTTTCTTT,CASRPRLGENTEAFF
.,few,TRBJ1-1,TRBV10-3,TGTGCCATCAGTGAAGAACAGATGAACACTGAAGCTTTCTTT,CAISEEQMNTEAFF
TRBD1,.,TRBJ2-7,TRBV6-5,TGTGCCAGCAGTTTTCGGACAGGGAGGGAGCAGTACTTC,CASSFRTGREQYF
.,.,TRBJ2-2,TRBV29-1,TGCAGCGTTGAAGATCTCACGTCAGGAATCGCCGGGGAGCTGTTTTTT,CSVEDLTSGIAGELFF
.,few,TRBJ2-2,TRBV7-7,TGTGCTAGCAGCTCAATTACTAGTACCGGGGAGCTGTTTTTT,CASSSITSTGELFF
.,.,TRBJ2-7,TRBV5-1,TGCGCCAGCAGCTTGAGGAGGGACTACGAGCAGTACTTC,CASSLRRDYEQYF
TRBD1,.,TRBJ1-1,TRBV27,TGTGCCAGCAGTCAACACGGACAGGCCGAGGGGACTGAAGCTTTCTTT,CASSQHGQAEGTEAFF
TRBD1,.,TRBJ2-3,TRBV9,TGTGCCAGCAGCGTTTACAGGGGCGGCACAGATACGCAGTATTTT,CASSVYRGGTDTQYF
.,few,TRBJ1-2,TRBV27,TGTGCCAGCAGTTCACCGCAGGGCTATGGCTACACCTTC,CASSSPQGYGYTF
.,few,TRBJ2-3,TRBV20-1,TGCAGTCTTGGGTCTGCAGATACGCAGTATTTT,CSLGSADTQYF
.,.,TRBJ2-3,TRBV10-3,TGTGCCATCAGTGGCGGGACTGGCACAGATACGCAGTATTTT,CAISGGTGTDTQYF
TRBD1,few,TRBJ1-2,TRBV5-1,TGCGCCAGCAGGGTTGAACAGGGGGCGAGGAACTATGGCTACACCTTC,CASRVEQGARNYGYTF
.,few,TRBJ1-5,TRBV30,TGTGCCTGGAGTGTAGACCTTAATCAGCCCCAGCATTTT,CAWSVDLNQPQHF
.,few,TRBJ2-7,TRBV4-1,TGCGCCAGCAGCCAGGGGACGTTACGCTCCTACGAGCAGTACTTC,CASSQGTLRSYEQYF
.,.,TRBJ2-1,TRBV5-1,TGCGCCAGCAGCTTGGGGGTCTACAATGAGCAGTTCTTC,CASSLGVYNEQFF
.,.,TRBJ1-5,TRBV6-5,TGTGCCAGCAGTGGGGCCGGATCGGATCAGCCCCAGCATTTT,CASSGAGSDQPQHF
.,few,TRBJ2-6,TRBV7-2,TGTGCCAGCAGCCCTCCCGGAAGGGGAGCTGGGGCCAACGTCCTGACTTTC,CASSPPGRGAGANVLTF
.,few,TRBJ2-5,TRBV27,TGTGCCAGCAGTTTATCGTACCAAGAGACCCAGTACTTC,CASSLSYQETQYF
.,few,TRBJ2-3,TRBV13,TGTGCCAGCAGCCCTGGACAATCAGTCACAGATACGCAGTATTTT,CASSPGQSVTDTQYF
.,few,TRBJ2-7,TRBV12-5,TGTGCTAGTGGTTTGGTTATAGCGCGATCCTACGAGCAGTACTTC,CASGLVIARSYEQYF
.,.,TRBJ1-2,TRBV5-5,TGTGCCAGCAGGAACCGGGACACGGCTAATGGCTACACCTTC,CASRNRDTANGYTF
TRBD1,.,TRBJ2-5,TRBV19,TGTGCCAGCCGGGACAGGGGGATACAAGAGACCCAGTACTTC,CASRDRGIQETQYF
.,.,TRBJ2-1,TRBV7-8,TGTGCCAGCAGCTTAACAGGGATGTCCTACAATGAGCAGTTCTTC,CASSLTGMSYNEQFF
.,.,TRBJ1-6,TRBV5-1,TGCGCCAGCAGCCCGGGACAACGGGATTCACCCCTCCACTTT,CASSPGQRDSPLHF
.,few,TRBJ2-5,TRBV19,TGTGCCAGTAGTATTGGGGCAGTTACTACAGAGACCCAGTACTTC,CASSIGAVTTETQYF
.,.,TRBJ2-3,TRBV4-1,TGCGCCAGCAGCAGCCCCCCGGGGGCCGCAGATACGCAGTATTTT,CASSSPPGAADTQYF
TRBD1,.,TRBJ2-1,TRBV15,TGTGCCACCAGCAGAATCCGGGACAGCCTAATAGAGCAGTTCTTC,CATSRIRDSLIEQFF
.,few,TRBJ1-4,TRBV7-8,TGTGCCAGCAGCGCAAGTCCTGGGGAAAAACTGTTTTTT,CASSASPGEKLFF
.,.,TRBJ1-1,TRBV29-1,TGCAGCGTTCAGACGGGCGAGAGGGGGTCTTTGAAGGGCACTGAAGCTTTCTTT,CSVQTGERGSLKGTEAFF
.,.,TRBJ2-7,TRBV7-9,TGTGCCAGCAGCTTAACGGGGGACAGCTCCTACGAGCAGTACTTC,CASSLTGDSSYEQYF
.,few,TRBJ2-7,TRBV28,TGTGCCAGCAGTTTGGGCCCTCCCTACGAGCAGTACTTC,CASSLGPPYEQYF
.,.,TRBJ2-7,TRBV5-6,TGTGCCAGCAGGAATGACCTGAACACCTACGAGCAGTACTTC,CASRNDLNTYEQYF
TRBD2,few,TRBJ2-3,TRBV5-6,TGTGCCAGTACGACTAGCGGGGGCACAGATACGCAGTATTTT,CASTTSGGTDTQYF
.,few,TRBJ2-5,TRBV5-1,TGCGCCAGCAGCTTGCTGGTGAGCAACCAAGAGACCCAGTACTTC,CASSLLVSNQETQYF
TRBD1,.,TRBJ1-4,TRBV7-9,TGTGCCAGCACCTCGACCCAGGGGGCTGGGGAAAAACTGTTTTTT,CASTSTQGAGEKLFF
TRBD2,few,TRBJ2-1,TRBV9,TGTGCCAGCAGCGTAGGAGGAGCGGGGGGGCCGAATGAGCAGTTCTTC,CASSVGGAGGPNEQFF
.,.,TRBJ1-1,TRBV2,TGTGCCAGCAGTGTAGAAGGCGCTGAAGCTTTCTTT,CASSVEGAEAFF
.,.,TRBJ1-1,TRBV5-1,TGCGCCAGCAGCTTGGGCTACACTGAAGCTTTCTTT,CASSLGYTEAFF
.,.,TRBJ2-3,TRBV2,TGTGCCAGCAGCCCGAGGACGGGGGCGGATACGCAGTATTTT,CASSPRTGADTQYF
.,.,TRBJ2-6,TRBV7-3,TGTGCCAGCAGCGCACAGGGACTCGGGGCCAACGTCCTGACTTTC,CASSAQGLGANVLTF
.,.,TRBJ2-6,TRBV14,TGTGCCAGCAGTCAAGAAGCAGGGGCTTCGAGCCACACCTCTGGGGCCAACGTCCTGACTTTC,CASSQEAGASSHTSGANVLTF
TRBD1,few,TRBJ1-2,TRBV6-5,TGTGCCAGCAGTCCCCGGACAGGGCTCCATGGCTACACCTTC,CASSPRTGLHGYTF
.,.,TRBJ1-5,TRBV2,TGTGCCAGCAGTGAGGACAGTTATAGCAATCAGCCCCAGCATTTT,CASSEDSYSNQPQHF
TRBD1,.,TRBJ1-2,TRBV19,TGTGCCAGTTTCCCCGGGACAGGACTTAACTATGGCTACACCTTC,CASFPGTGLNYGYTF
TRBD2,.,TRBJ2-7,TRBV10-3,TGTGCCATCAGTGGGGAGGGAGGCTACGAGCAGTACTTC,CAISGEGGYEQYF
TRBD2,few,TRBJ2-4,TRBV27,TGTGCCAGCAGTTTATCCCCCTGGGGCGGGGGGGCCAAGTCGGGCAAAAACATTCAGTACTTC,CASSLSPWGGGAKSGKNIQYF
.,few,TRBJ2-3,TRBV5-1,TGCGCCAGCAGCTTGTGGGACCGCACAGATACGCAGTATTTT,CASSLWDRTDTQYF
.,few,TRBJ2-2,TRBV6-5,TGTGCCAGCAGCCCGGGGGACGGGGAGCTGTTTTTT,CASSPGDGELFF
.,few,TRBJ2-2,TRBV30,TGTGCCTGGAGTGTTCTGGGGGCGGGAACCGGGGAGCTGTTTTTT,CAWSVLGAGTGELFF